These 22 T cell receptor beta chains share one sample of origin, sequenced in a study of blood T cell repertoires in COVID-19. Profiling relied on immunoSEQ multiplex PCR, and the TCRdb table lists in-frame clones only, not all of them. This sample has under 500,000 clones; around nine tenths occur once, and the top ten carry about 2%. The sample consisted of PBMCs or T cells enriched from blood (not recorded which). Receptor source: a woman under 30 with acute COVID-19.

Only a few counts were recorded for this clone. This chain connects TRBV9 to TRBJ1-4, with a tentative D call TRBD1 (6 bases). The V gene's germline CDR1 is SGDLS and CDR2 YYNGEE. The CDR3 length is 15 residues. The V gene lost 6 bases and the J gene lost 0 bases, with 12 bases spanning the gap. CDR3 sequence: CASKPGDTTNEKLFF. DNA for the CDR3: TGTGCCAGCAAGCCAGGGGATACAACTAATGAAAAACTGTTTTTT.

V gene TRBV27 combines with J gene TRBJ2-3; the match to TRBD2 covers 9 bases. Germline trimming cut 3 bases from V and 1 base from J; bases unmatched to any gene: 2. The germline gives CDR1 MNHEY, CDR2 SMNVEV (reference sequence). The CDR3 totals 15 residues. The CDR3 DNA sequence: TGTGCCAGCAGTTTTAGCGGGGGCCGCACAGATACGCAGTATTTT. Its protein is CASSFSGGRTDTQYF.

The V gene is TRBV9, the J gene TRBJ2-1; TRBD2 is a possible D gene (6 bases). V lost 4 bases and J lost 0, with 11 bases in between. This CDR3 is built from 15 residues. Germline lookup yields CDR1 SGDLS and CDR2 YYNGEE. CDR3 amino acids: CASSSRGSSYNEQFF. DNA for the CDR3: TGTGCCAGCAGCTCCCGGGGGAGCTCCTACAATGAGCAGTTCTTC.

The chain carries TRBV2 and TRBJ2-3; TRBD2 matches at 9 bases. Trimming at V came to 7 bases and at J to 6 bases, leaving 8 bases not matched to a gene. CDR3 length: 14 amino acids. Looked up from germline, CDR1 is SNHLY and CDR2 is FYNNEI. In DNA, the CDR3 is TGTGCCAGCACCGAAACTAGCGGGTGGGATACGCAGTATTTT. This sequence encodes CASTETSGWDTQYF.

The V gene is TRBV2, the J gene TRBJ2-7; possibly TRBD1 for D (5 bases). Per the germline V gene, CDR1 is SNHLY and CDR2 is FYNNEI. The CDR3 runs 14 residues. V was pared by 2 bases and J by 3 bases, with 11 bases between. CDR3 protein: CASSERQGNYEQYF. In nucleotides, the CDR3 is TGTGCCAGCAGTGAACGCCAGGGAAACTACGAGCAGTACTTC.

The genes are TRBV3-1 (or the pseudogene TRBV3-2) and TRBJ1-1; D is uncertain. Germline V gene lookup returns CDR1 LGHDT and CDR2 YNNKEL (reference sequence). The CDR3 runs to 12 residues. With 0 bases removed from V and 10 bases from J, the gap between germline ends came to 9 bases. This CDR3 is CASSQDLSGAFF. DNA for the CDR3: TGTGCCAGCAGCCAAGATCTATCGGGAGCTTTCTTT.

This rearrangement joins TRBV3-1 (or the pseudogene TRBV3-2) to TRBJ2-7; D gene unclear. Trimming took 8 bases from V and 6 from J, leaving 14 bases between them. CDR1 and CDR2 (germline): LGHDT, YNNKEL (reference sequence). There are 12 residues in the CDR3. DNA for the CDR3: TGTGCCAGCTCGCCCGGTCCGGGCGAGCAGTACTTC. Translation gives CASSPGPGEQYF.

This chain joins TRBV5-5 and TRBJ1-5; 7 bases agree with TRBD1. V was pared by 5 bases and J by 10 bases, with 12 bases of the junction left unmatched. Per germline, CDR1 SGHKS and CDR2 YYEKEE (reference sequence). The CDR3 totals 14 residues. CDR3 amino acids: CASRAGTDYGPQHF. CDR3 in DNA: TGTGCCAGCAGAGCCGGGACAGACTACGGACCCCAGCATTTT.

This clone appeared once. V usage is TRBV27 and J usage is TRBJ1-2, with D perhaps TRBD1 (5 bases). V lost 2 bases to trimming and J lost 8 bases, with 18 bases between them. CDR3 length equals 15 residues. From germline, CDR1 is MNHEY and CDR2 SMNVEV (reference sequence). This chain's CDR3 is CASSLGQGGSGGYTF. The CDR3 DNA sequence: TGTGCCAGCAGTTTAGGCCAGGGAGGATCAGGGGGCTACACCTTC.

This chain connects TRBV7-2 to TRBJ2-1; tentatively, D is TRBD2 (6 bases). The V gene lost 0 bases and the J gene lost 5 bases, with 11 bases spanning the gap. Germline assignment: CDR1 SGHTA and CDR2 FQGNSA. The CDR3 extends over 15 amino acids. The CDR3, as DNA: TGTGCCAGCAGCTTAGCGGCTAGCGTTAACAATGAGCAGTTCTTC. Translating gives CASSLAASVNNEQFF.

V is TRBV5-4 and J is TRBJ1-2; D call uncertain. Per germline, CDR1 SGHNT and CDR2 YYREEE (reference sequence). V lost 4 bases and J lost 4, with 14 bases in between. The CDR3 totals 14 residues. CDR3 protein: CASSPSSDTYGYTF. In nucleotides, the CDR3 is TGTGCCAGCAGCCCTTCTTCTGACACCTATGGCTACACCTTC.

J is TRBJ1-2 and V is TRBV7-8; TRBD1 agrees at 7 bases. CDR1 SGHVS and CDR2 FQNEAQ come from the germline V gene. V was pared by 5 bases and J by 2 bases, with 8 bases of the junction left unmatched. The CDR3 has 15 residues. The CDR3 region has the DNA TGTGCCAGCAGCGCCTTAGGGACAGCGAACTATGGCTACACCTTC. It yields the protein CASSALGTANYGYTF.

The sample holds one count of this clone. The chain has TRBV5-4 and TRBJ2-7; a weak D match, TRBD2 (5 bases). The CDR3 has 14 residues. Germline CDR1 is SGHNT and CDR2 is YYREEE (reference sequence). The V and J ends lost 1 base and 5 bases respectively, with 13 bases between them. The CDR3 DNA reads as TGTGCCAGCAGCTTGCTCGGGGTTCGTAACGAGCAGTACTTC. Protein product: CASSLLGVRNEQYF.

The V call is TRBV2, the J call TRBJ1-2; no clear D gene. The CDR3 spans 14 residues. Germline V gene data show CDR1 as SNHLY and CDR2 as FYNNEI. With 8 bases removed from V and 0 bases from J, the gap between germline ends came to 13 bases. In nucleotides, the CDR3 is TGTGCCAGCGAGATGGACTTTGCTAACTATGGCTACACCTTC. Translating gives CASEMDFANYGYTF.

CDR3 sequence: CASSAGTQTYEQYF. DNA for the CDR3: TGTGCCAGCAGCGCCGGGACACAAACCTACGAGCAGTACTTC. The rearrangement uses TRBV9 and TRBJ2-7; D might be TRBD1 (6 bases). Germline V gene sequence: CDR1 SGDLS, CDR2 YYNGEE. V gave up 3 bases and J gave up 2 bases, with 12 bases separating them. The CDR3 contains 14 residues.

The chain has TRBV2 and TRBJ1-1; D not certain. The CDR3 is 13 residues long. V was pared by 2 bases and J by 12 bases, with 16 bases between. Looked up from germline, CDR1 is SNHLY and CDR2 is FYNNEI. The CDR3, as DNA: TGTGCCAGCAGTGAACTACAAGGAGTCTACACTTTCTTT. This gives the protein CASSELQGVYTFF.

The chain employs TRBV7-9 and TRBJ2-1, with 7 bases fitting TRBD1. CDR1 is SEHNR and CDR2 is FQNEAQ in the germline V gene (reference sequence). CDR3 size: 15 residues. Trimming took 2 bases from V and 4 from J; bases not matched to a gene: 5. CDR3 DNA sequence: TGTGCCAGCAGCTTAACACAGGGGTTGTACAATGAGCAGTTCTTC. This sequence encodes CASSLTQGLYNEQFF.

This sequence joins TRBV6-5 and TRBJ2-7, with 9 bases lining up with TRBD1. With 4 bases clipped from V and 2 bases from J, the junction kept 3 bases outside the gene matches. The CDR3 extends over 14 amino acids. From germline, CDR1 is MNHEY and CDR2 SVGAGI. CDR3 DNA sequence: TGTGCCAGCAGTTCCGGGACAGGGACCTACGAGCAGTACTTC. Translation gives CASSSGTGTYEQYF.

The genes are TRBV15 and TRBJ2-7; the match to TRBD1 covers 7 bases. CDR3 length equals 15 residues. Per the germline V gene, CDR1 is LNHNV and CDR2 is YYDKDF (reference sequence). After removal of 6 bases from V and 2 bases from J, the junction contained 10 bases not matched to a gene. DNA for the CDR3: TGTGCCACCAGTTCGTTCCGGGACAGTACCTACGAGCAGTACTTC. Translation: CATSSFRDSTYEQYF.

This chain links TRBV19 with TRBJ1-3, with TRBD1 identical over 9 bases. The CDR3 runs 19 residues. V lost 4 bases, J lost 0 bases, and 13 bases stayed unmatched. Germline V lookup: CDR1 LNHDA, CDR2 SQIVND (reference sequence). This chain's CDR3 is CASSTISGTGTLSGNTIYF. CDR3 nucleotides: TGTGCCAGTAGTACCATTTCCGGGACAGGGACGCTCTCTGGAAACACCATATATTTT.

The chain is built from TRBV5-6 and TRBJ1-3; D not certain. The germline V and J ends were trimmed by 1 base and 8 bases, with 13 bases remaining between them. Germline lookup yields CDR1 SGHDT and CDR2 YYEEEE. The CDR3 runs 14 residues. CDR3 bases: TGTGCCAGCAGCTTGATATCGGGGAGGGACACCATATATTTT. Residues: CASSLISGRDTIYF. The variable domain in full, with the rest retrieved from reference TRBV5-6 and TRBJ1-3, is DAGVTQSPTHLIKTRGQQVTLRCSPKSGHDTVSWYQQALGQGPQFIFQYYEEEERQRGNFPDRFSGHQFPNYSSELNVNALLLGDSALYLCASSLISGRDTIYFGEGSWLTVV.

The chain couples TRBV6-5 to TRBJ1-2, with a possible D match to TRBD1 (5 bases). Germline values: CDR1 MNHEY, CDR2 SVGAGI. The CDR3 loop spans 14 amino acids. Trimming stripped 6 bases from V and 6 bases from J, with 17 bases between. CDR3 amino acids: CASRGTGTQNGYTF. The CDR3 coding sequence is TGTGCCAGCAGAGGCACCGGGACTCAGAATGGCTACACCTTC.